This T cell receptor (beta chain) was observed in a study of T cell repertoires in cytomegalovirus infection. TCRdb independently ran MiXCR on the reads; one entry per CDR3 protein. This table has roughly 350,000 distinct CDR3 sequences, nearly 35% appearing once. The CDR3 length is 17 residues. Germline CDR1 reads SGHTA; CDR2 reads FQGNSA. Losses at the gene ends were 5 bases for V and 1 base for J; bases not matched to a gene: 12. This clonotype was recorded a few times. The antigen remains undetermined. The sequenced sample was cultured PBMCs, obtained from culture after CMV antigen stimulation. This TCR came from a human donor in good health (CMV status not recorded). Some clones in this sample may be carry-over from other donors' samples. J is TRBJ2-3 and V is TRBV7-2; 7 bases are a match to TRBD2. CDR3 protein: CASSPPPRGRGTDTQYF. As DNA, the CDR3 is TGTGCCAGCAGCCCACCTCCCCGCGGGAGAGGCACAGATACGCAGTATTTT.